This TCR beta chain was observed in a study of blood T cells in healthy people across ages (dated by TCRdb to 2014 to 2015). Looking at the study overall: Template switching captured roughly one uniquely barcoded TCR beta cDNA molecule per two T cells in model experiments. Age-related changes in TCR beta repertoire diversity were measured in the study by deep sequencing normalized with unique cDNA molecular identifiers. The donors were divided into four age groups: young (average around 15 years), middle-aged (about 40), aged (around 59) and long-lived (roughly 82). Donors of different ages were randomly distributed across sequencing lanes to avoid experimental bias. Two additional independent replicas of 1 million unique cDNA reads from the same blood draw were analyzed for two donors (one aged 18 to 30 and one aged 80 or older). What the research found in general, with its limitations: Bulk unsorted PBMC profiling prevented conclusive comparison of naive and antigen-experienced compartments. Estimates of total diversity based on one million sequenced T cells were considered lower bounds and underestimates. The CMV infection status of donors was not known, potentially confounding age-related changes in expanded clonotypes. As age increased, observed TCR beta diversity per million T cells dropped in a roughly linear way, and a significant reduction was already evident by age around 41. Compared with the aged group, the long-lived group had more naive CD4+ T cells, fewer expanded clones and increased TCR diversity, a pattern suggesting age selection. A strong correlation was found between observed TCR beta diversity and the percentage of naive T cells measured by flow cytometry.

The roughly 37 donors, aged about 6 to 100 years, were systemically healthy Caucasian individuals from Russia. Each donor gave ten milliliters of peripheral blood, collected into EDTA-treated Vacutainer tubes. PBMCs were isolated by Ficoll-Paque density-gradient centrifugation, with at least 7 million obtained per sample. Trizol reagent was used to extract total RNA from PBMCs, with at least 5.5 micrograms per sample. Naive CD45RAhigh/CD27high T cell percentages were measured by flow cytometry on a PBMC aliquot from every donor. Library preparation employed 5' RACE. Sequencing was performed on an Illumina HiSeq 2500. A second roughly 6 to 11 cycle PCR used a sample-barcoded 5' primer and a J-beta primer mix. A unique molecular identifier was introduced onto each TCR beta cDNA molecule by a template-switch 5' adaptor carrying 12 random nucleotides. Each sample yielded at least 2.5 million CDR3-containing paired-end reads. All of the RNA was converted into first-strand cDNA using the Mint cDNA synthesis kit, with a TRBC-specific oligonucleotide serving as the primer. All cDNA was treated with uracil-DNA glycosylase and then went through a first 18-cycle PCR with the universal primers M1SS and BC2_uni_R. Concerning the study's data processing: For normalization, 1 million high-quality reads, each with a distinct molecular identifier, were randomly selected from each sample. Reads with shared molecular identifiers were discarded instead of being binned into consensus sequences. CDR3 identification, clonotype clustering and error correction used MiTCR with a Q25 quality threshold and the strictest error-elimination algorithm. A nonparametric unseen species model with Euler transformation was used to estimate a lower bound on total TCR beta diversity. TCRdb handled the public reads itself, with Q25 trimming in fastp and clone calling in MiXCR, and kept productive beta chains. Every CDR3 protein is listed once, alongside the most common genes and DNA of its rows. TCRdb assigned the V and J calls; the authors' analysis was not used. The sample has hundreds of thousands of distinct CDR3 sequences on record, approximately 29% of them singletons. Of the sample, 15% is held by the ten largest clones.

Looking up the germline V gene (reference sequence) yields CDR1 GTSNPN and CDR2 SVGIG. From the cysteine through the phenylalanine, the CDR3 covers 13 amino acids. The sequence is cut down to CDR3 DNA, 39 bases in frame from base 1. A word on this clonotype: Its recognized antigen is unknown. One junction end disagrees with the germline gene, perhaps due to a read error.

This receptor was taken from a woman of 80 years or more in good health. Donor details come from another sample of the same person, matched by shared clones. The chain links TRBV30 with TRBJ2-7, with the D gene too uncertain to name. The specimen was blood. The sequenced DNA is TGTGCCTGGAGTGTCGGCAGCAACTACGAGCAGGACTTC. This codes for CAWSVGSNYEQDF.